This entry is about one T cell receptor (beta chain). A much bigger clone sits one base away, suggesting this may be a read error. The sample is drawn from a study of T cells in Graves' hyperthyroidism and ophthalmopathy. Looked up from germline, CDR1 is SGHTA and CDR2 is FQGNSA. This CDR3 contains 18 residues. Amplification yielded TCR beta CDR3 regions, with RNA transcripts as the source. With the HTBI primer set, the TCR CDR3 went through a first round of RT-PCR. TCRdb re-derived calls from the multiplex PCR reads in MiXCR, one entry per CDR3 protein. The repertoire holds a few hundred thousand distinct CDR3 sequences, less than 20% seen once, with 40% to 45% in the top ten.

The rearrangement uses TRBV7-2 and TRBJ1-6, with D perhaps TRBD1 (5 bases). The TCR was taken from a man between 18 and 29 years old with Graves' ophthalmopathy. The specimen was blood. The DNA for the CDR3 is TGTGCCGGCAGCTTAGCGTCTTTGGGGCCAACCTATAATTCACCCCTCCACTTT. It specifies CAGSLASLGPTYNSPLHF.